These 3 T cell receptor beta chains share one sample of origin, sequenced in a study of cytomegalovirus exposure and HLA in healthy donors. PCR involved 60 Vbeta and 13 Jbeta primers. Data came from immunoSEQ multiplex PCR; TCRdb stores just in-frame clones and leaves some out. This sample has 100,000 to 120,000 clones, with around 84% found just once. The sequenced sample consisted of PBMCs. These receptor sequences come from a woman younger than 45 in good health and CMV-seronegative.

CDR3 loop: CASRNERTALNYGYTF. CDR3 nucleotides: TGTGCCAGTAGGAACGAGCGGACAGCCCTGAACTATGGCTACACCTTC. V and J are TRBV19 and TRBJ1-2; D might be TRBD1 (6 bases). The V end lost 6 bases, the J end lost 2 bases, and 19 bases lay between the germline ends. The germline CDR1 and CDR2 sequences are LNHDA and SQIVND (reference sequence). The CDR3 sequence is 16 residues long.

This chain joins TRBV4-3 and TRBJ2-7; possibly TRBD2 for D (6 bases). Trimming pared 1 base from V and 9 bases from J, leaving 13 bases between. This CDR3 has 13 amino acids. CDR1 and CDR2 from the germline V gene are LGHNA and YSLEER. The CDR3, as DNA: TGCGCCAGCAGCCAAGGGGGAGGAGACACGCAGTACTTC. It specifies CASSQGGGDTQYF.

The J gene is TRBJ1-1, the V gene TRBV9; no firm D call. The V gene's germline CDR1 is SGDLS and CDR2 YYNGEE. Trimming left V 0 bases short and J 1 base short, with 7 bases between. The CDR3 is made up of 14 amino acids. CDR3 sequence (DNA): TGTGCCAGCAGCGTAGGTGGAGAGAACACTGAAGCTTTCTTT. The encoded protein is CASSVGGENTEAFF.